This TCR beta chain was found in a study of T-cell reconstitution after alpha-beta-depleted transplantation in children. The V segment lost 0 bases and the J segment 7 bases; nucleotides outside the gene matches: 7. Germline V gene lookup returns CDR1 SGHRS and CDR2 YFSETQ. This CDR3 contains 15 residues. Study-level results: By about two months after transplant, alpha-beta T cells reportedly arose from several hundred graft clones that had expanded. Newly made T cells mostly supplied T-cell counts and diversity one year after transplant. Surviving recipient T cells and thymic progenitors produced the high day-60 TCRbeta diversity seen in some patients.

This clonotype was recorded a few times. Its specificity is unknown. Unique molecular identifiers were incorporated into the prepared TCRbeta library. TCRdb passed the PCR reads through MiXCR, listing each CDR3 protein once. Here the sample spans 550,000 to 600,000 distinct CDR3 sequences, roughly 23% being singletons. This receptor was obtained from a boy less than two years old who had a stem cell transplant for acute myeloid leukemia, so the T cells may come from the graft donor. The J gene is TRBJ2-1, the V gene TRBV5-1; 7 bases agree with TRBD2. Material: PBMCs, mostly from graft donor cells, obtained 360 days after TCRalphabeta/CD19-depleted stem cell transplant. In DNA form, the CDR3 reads TGCGCCAGCAGCTTGGCGGGGGGAAGAGGGAATGAGCAGTTCTTC. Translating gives CASSLAGGRGNEQFF.